This TCR beta chain emerged from a study of shared clonotypes between healthy human individuals. Unmatched junction bases numbered 9, after V lost 4 bases and J lost 4 bases. Per germline, CDR1 SEHNR and CDR2 FQNEAQ (reference sequence). This CDR3 spans 15 amino acids. Produced via immunoSEQ multiplex PCR; TCRdb's table is partial and in-frame only. The top ten hold about 0.38% of the sample, which has some 2,500,000 clones, 80% to 95% seen once. This chain links TRBV7-9 with TRBJ1-1; 7 positions agree with TRBD1. Input material: naive CD4+ T cells from PBMCs. Subset described: CD45RA+ positively selected. The TCR originated in a young man in good health. Some clones in this sample may be carry-over from other donors' samples. Here the CDR3 DNA reads TGTGCCAGCAGCTCCACAGGGGTAAGGATCACTGAAGCTTTCTTT. It is translated as CASSSTGVRITEAFF.